Listed below are T cell receptor beta chains from one sample, sequenced in a study of T cell responses to AZD1222 COVID-19 vaccine. Data came from immunoSEQ multiplex PCR; TCRdb stores just in-frame clones and leaves some out. The sample has roughly 120,000 clones, 91% seen once. Material: peripheral blood, obtained on day 0 of AZD1222 vaccination. Receptors originate from an adult in good health. CDR3s include the opening cysteine and the closing phenylalanine or tryptophan. D genes are given only for firm matches. Clone size is stated in some rows and not others, as once, few, many or a class when expanded.

TGCGCCAGCAGCACCAGACTAGCGGGAGACGATGAGCAGTTCTTC	CASSTRLAGDDEQFF	TRBJ2-1	TRBV5-1	-	TRBD2
TGTGCCAGCAGCTTAGAGGGGGAAATTGGGGCCAACGTCCTGACTTTC	CASSLEGEIGANVLTF	TRBJ2-6	TRBV13	few	-
TGTGCCAGCAGTTTAGGACTAGGCGTTCCCACAGATACGCAGTATTTT	CASSLGLGVPTDTQYF	TRBJ2-3	TRBV5-5	-	TRBD2
TGTGCCAGCAGCCCTACAACGAACACCGGGGAGCTGTTTTTT	CASSPTTNTGELFF	TRBJ2-2	TRBV6-4	once	-
TGTGCCACCATGGACAGGGTAGGGGAGACCCAGTACTTC	CATMDRVGETQYF	TRBJ2-5	TRBV10-3	-	TRBD1
TGCAGCGTTGGGGGGGTCCTAAACAGTGAGCAGTTCTTC	CSVGGVLNSEQFF	TRBJ2-1	TRBV29-1	once	-
TGTGCCAGCGAGCCGGAAGTTAAGAACCCCTACGAGCAGTACTTC	CASEPEVKNPYEQYF	TRBJ2-7	TRBV27	-	-
TGTGCCAGCAGCCAAGGGGGCTCCCCGCCAGATACGCAGTATTTT	CASSQGGSPPDTQYF	TRBJ2-3	TRBV6-5	-	TRBD1
TGCGCCAGCAGCCACGGCCGGGGTAGCTCCTACGAGCAGTACTTC	CASSHGRGSSYEQYF	TRBJ2-7	TRBV4-1	-	-
TGTGCCAGCAGCAAAGGGACAGGTCGTAATCAGCCCCAGCATTTT	CASSKGTGRNQPQHF	TRBJ1-5	TRBV5-8	-	TRBD1
TGTGCCCTGGGGCTAGCGGGATACAATGAGCAGTTCTTC	CALGLAGYNEQFF	TRBJ2-1	TRBV12-3/TRBV12-4	-	TRBD2
TGTGCCAGCAGTTCGACTAGGACGGATGAAAAACTGTTTTTT	CASSSTRTDEKLFF	TRBJ1-4	TRBV2	-	-
TGTGCCAGCAGCGCCGACAGCACCTACGAGCAGTACTTC	CASSADSTYEQYF	TRBJ2-7	TRBV2	-	-
TGCGCCAGCAGCATAAGCCTACAGGTTCGCTATGGCTACACCTTC	CASSISLQVRYGYTF	TRBJ1-2	TRBV5-1	-	-
TGCGCCAGCAGCCTGGGCGGAGGAAACACCATATATTTT	CASSLGGGNTIYF	TRBJ1-3	TRBV5-1	-	-
TGTGCCAGTAGTATCCCGCTAGCGCCTAGCTCCTACAATGAGCAGTTCTTC	CASSIPLAPSSYNEQFF	TRBJ2-1	TRBV19	-	-
TGTGCCAGTAGTATTGGGACAGGCGGCTACACCTTC	CASSIGTGGYTF	TRBJ1-2	TRBV19	once	TRBD1
TGTGCCAGCAGTTACCAATCTGGGACGGGAAAACTGTTTTTT	CASSYQSGTGKLFF	TRBJ1-4	TRBV6-5	-	-
TGCGCCAGCAGCCAAACTAGCGGGCGAGACAATGAGCAGTTCTTC	CASSQTSGRDNEQFF	TRBJ2-1	TRBV4-1	-	TRBD2
TGTGCCACCAGTGATGTTGGACAGGGGTCCTACGAGCAGTACTTC	CATSDVGQGSYEQYF	TRBJ2-7	TRBV24-1	-	TRBD1
TGTGCCAGCAGTTTAGGAGAAAGGACTGAAGCTTTCTTT	CASSLGERTEAFF	TRBJ1-1	TRBV12-3/TRBV12-4	-	-
TGTGCCAGCAGCTTAAAAGGGTCCGGCTCCTACAATGAGCAGTTCTTC	CASSLKGSGSYNEQFF	TRBJ2-1	TRBV7-9	-	-
TGCAGCGTTGTTATCGTCGACTCCTACGAGCAGTACTTC	CSVVIVDSYEQYF	TRBJ2-7	TRBV29-1	-	-
TGTGCCAGCAGTGCGGGTGTCGGGGAGCTGTTTTTT	CASSAGVGELFF	TRBJ2-2	TRBV27	-	-
TGTGCCAGCAGCGAAGCCACTGAGCAGTTCTTC	CASSEATEQFF	TRBJ2-1	TRBV5-5	-	-
TGTGCCAGCAGCCCTAGCCCCACTGAAGCTTTCTTT	CASSPSPTEAFF	TRBJ1-1	TRBV7-9	-	-
TGCAGCGTTGAATCAGGAGGGCGGGAGACCCAGTACTTC	CSVESGGRETQYF	TRBJ2-5	TRBV29-1	few	-
TGTGCCAGCAGTTCCCCCACAGGACAGGGGCGGACCGGGGAGCTGTTTTTT	CASSSPTGQGRTGELFF	TRBJ2-2	TRBV27	-	TRBD1